These 28 T cell receptor beta chains were sequenced from one sample in a study of T cell changes during pregnancy in multiple sclerosis. Repertoires were generated with immunoSEQ multiplex PCR, while TCRdb's copy carries only in-frame clones and drops some. The sample contains 70,000 to 95,000 clones, 85% to 95% of which appear only once. Sequenced here: peripheral blood, sampled in the second trimester of pregnancy. The receptors here all came from a female donor in good health, enrolled as a control in a pregnancy study.

This sequence joins TRBV7-9 and TRBJ2-3; possibly TRBD2 for D (5 bases). Germline loops: CDR1 SEHNR, CDR2 FQNEAQ (reference sequence). The CDR3 runs to 12 residues. Trimming took off 4 bases at V and 6 bases at J, with 8 bases between the two ends. CDR3 amino acids: CASSSTRDTQYF. DNA for the CDR3: TGTGCCAGCAGCTCAACTAGGGATACGCAGTATTTT.

CDR3 protein: CASSRGGNTEAFF. The DNA for the CDR3 is TGTGCCAGTAGTAGGGGGGGGAACACTGAAGCTTTCTTT. This chain uses TRBV19 with TRBJ1-1, with a weak D call TRBD1 (5 bases). This CDR3 has 13 residues. Per the germline V gene, CDR1 is LNHDA and CDR2 is SQIVND (reference sequence). Between the trimmed V and J ends, which lost 4 bases and 1 base, there was a span of 7 bases. The full variable domain, rest sourced from reference TRBV19 and TRBJ1-1, is DGGITQSPKYLFRKEGQNVTLSCEQNLNHDAMYWYRQDPGQGLRLIYYSQIVNDFQKGDIAEGYSVSREKKESFPLTVTSAQKNPTAFYLCASSRGGNTEAFFGQGTRLTVV.

The J gene is TRBJ2-3, the V gene TRBV6-6; D perhaps matches TRBD1 (6 bases). Germline V lookup: CDR1 MNHNY, CDR2 SVGAGI (reference sequence). Trimming took off 1 base at V and 1 base at J, with 9 bases between the two ends. The CDR3 is 15 amino acids. CDR3 nucleotide sequence: TGTGCCAGCAGTTACTGGGCAGGGGGCACAGATACGCAGTATTTT. It translates to CASSYWAGGTDTQYF.

The chain employs TRBV11-1 and TRBJ2-7; TRBD1 aligns across 7 bases. Germline loops: CDR1 SGHAT, CDR2 FQDESV (reference sequence). CDR3 size: 12 residues. Unmatched junction bases numbered 5, after V lost 5 bases and J lost 7 bases. The CDR3 region has the DNA TGTGCCAGCAGCCGACAGGGTAGGGAGCAGTACTTC. Protein product: CASSRQGREQYF.

This clone showed up just once. The V gene is TRBV27, the J gene TRBJ1-1, with a tentative D call TRBD1 (5 bases). The germline gives CDR1 MNHEY, CDR2 SMNVEV (reference sequence). Deletions cut 5 bases from V and 0 bases from J, with 13 bases between. This CDR3 has 15 amino acids. CDR3 nucleotides: TGTGCCAGCAGTACGTGGACACTTATGAACACTGAAGCTTTCTTT. The encoded protein is CASSTWTLMNTEAFF.

The V and J genes are TRBV7-9 and TRBJ1-4; D not resolved. Germline V gene data show CDR1 as SEHNR and CDR2 as FQNEAQ (reference sequence). V was shortened by 5 bases and J by 1 base, with 5 bases between the two germline ends. The CDR3 loop spans 13 amino acids. CDR3 amino acids: CASSPRTNEKLFF. CDR3 sequence (DNA): TGTGCCAGCAGCCCCCGAACTAATGAAAAACTGTTTTTT.

The J gene is TRBJ2-1, the V gene TRBV25-1; D might be TRBD1 (6 bases). Looked up from germline, CDR1 is MGHDK and CDR2 is SYGVNS. Trimming stripped 2 bases from V and 4 bases from J, with 12 bases between. The CDR3 has 15 residues. CDR3 sequence reads: CASSEGQGPYNEQFF. In DNA, the CDR3 is TGTGCCAGCAGTGAAGGGCAGGGGCCGTACAATGAGCAGTTCTTC.

This clone showed up just a few times. The J gene is TRBJ1-1, the V gene TRBV30; D ambiguous. V shed 3 bases and J shed 2 bases, with 10 bases lying between them. The germline V gene encodes CDR1 GTSNPN and CDR2 SVGIG (reference sequence). The CDR3 is 13 amino acids. The CDR3 nucleotides are TGTGCCTGGAGAACCGAGGTAAACACTGAAGCTTTCTTT. Encoded protein: CAWRTEVNTEAFF. Combining the CDR3 with reference TRBV30 and TRBJ1-1 gives the whole variable domain SQTIHQWPATLVQPVGSPLSLECTVEGTSNPNLYWYRQAAGRGLQLLFYSVGIGQISSEVPQNLSASRPQDRQFILSSKKLLLSDSGFYLCAWRTEVNTEAFFGQGTRLTVV.

This chain joins TRBV14 and TRBJ2-2, with 8 positions matching TRBD1. With V trimmed by 2 bases and J by 6 bases, 5 bases remained unmatched. Germline V gene lookup returns CDR1 SGHDN and CDR2 FVKESK. The CDR3 has 15 amino acids. CDR3 in DNA: TGTGCCAGCAGCCAATGGGGACAGGTCGCCGGGGAGCTGTTTTTT. Translation: CASSQWGQVAGELFF.

The V and J genes are TRBV19 and TRBJ2-7, with 7 positions matching TRBD2. This CDR3 contains 15 residues. After removal of 3 bases from V and 0 bases from J, the junction contained 5 bases not matched to a gene. CDR1 is LNHDA and CDR2 is SQIVND in the germline V gene (reference sequence). The CDR3 reads CASSMEGGISYEQYF. For the CDR3, the DNA is TGTGCCAGTAGTATGGAGGGAGGGATCTCCTACGAGCAGTACTTC. Together with reference TRBV19 and TRBJ2-7, the CDR3 gives the full variable domain: DGGITQSPKYLFRKEGQNVTLSCEQNLNHDAMYWYRQDPGQGLRLIYYSQIVNDFQKGDIAEGYSVSREKKESFPLTVTSAQKNPTAFYLCASSMEGGISYEQYFGPGTRLTVT.

This clone was picked up one time. The chain recombines TRBV29-1 with TRBJ1-4; TRBD1 matches at 8 bases. Germline V gene data show CDR1 as SQVTM and CDR2 as ANQGSEA. The CDR3 is 17 amino acids. After removal of 4 bases from V and 7 bases from J, the junction contained 17 bases not matched to a gene. CDR3 sequence reads: CSVAQGAHRLRGEKLFF. CDR3 nucleotides: TGCAGCGTTGCCCAGGGGGCGCATCGGCTGAGGGGTGAAAAACTGTTTTTT.

V gene TRBV29-1 combines with J gene TRBJ1-4, with 9 bases lining up with TRBD1. V lost 7 bases and J lost 10; bases outside the gene matches: 7. The CDR3 loop spans 12 amino acids. Looked up from germline, CDR1 is SQVTM and CDR2 is ANQGSEA. CDR3 sequence (DNA): TGCAGCGCGGGACAGGGAGTTGGAAAACTGTTTTTT. Protein: CSAGQGVGKLFF.

The chain recombines TRBV18 with TRBJ1-5; D not certain. There are 13 residues in the CDR3. V lost 2 bases, J lost 3 bases, and 5 bases lay in between. Germline CDR1 and CDR2: KGHSH and LQKENI. The DNA of the CDR3 is TGTGCCAGCTCACCAGGACTCAATCAGCCCCAGCATTTT. Translating gives CASSPGLNQPQHF.

J is TRBJ1-5 and V is TRBV15; a possible D gene is TRBD1 (5 bases). The CDR3 totals 15 residues. Germline CDR1 is LNHNV and CDR2 is YYDKDF (reference sequence). V lost 2 bases and J 4 bases, leaving 12 bases between the germline ends. This CDR3 is CATSRSGFGNQPQHF. CDR3 DNA: TGTGCCACCAGCAGATCAGGGTTCGGGAATCAGCCCCAGCATTTT.

The V gene is TRBV7-2, the J gene TRBJ1-4; tentatively, D is TRBD1 (5 bases). Looked up from germline, CDR1 is SGHTA and CDR2 is FQGNSA. This CDR3 is 15 amino acids long. Trimming stripped 0 bases from V and 2 bases from J, with 7 bases between. Here the CDR3 reads CASSLARATNEKLFF. The CDR3 nucleotides are TGTGCCAGCAGCTTAGCCAGGGCGACTAATGAAAAACTGTTTTTT.

This clone appeared once. The gene calls are TRBV6-5 and TRBJ2-6; D gene uncertain. Germline assignment: CDR1 MNHEY and CDR2 SVGAGI. This CDR3 spans 15 amino acids. V was clipped by 5 bases and J by 0 bases, with 8 bases between them. This CDR3 is CASSVLSSGANVLTF. The CDR3 bases are TGTGCCAGCAGTGTTCTGAGCTCTGGGGCCAACGTCCTGACTTTC.

The chain recombines TRBV7-2 with TRBJ1-2; 11 bases align to TRBD1. V gave up 5 bases and J gave up 6 bases; unmatched junction bases: 8. Germline loops: CDR1 SGHTA, CDR2 FQGNSA. This CDR3 region has 15 residues. CDR3 sequence reads: CASSHGQGASHGYTF. Written as DNA, the CDR3 is TGTGCCAGCAGCCATGGACAGGGGGCTAGTCATGGCTACACCTTC. Supplemented by reference TRBV7-2 and TRBJ1-2, the full variable domain reads GAGVSQSPSNKVTEKGKDVELRCDPISGHTALYWYRQSLGQGLEFLIYFQGNSAPDKSGLPSDRFSAERTGGSVSTLTIQRTQQEDSAVYLCASSHGQGASHGYTFGSGTRLTVV.

The chain couples TRBV14 to TRBJ2-2, with D possibly being TRBD1 (5 bases). Germline loops: CDR1 SGHDN, CDR2 FVKESK. V shed 0 bases and J shed 6 bases, with 5 bases lying between them. The CDR3 is 13 residues long. The CDR3 DNA follows: TGTGCCAGCAGCCAAGAAGGGGCCGGGGAGCTGTTTTTT. Its translation is CASSQEGAGELFF.

This rearrangement joins TRBV6-5 to TRBJ2-2, with unresolved D. Between the trimmed V and J ends, which lost 6 bases and 7 bases, there was a span of 6 bases. CDR3 length: 11 amino acids. Germline CDR1 is MNHEY and CDR2 is SVGAGI. The DNA for the CDR3 is TGTGCCAGCAGCCAGAACGGGGAGCTGTTTTTT. Protein product: CASSQNGELFF.

J is TRBJ2-2 and V is TRBV7-3; tentative D call: TRBD1 (5 bases). The CDR3 is 16 amino acids. The V end lost 2 bases, the J end lost 6 bases, and 16 bases lay between the germline ends. Germline CDR1 reads SGHTA; CDR2 reads FQGTGA. The CDR3 protein is CASSLGPREGSGELFF. In DNA, the CDR3 is TGTGCCAGCAGCTTAGGACCCAGGGAAGGGTCCGGGGAGCTGTTTTTT.

The rearrangement links TRBV6-5 to TRBJ2-1; D gene ambiguous. The germline V gene encodes CDR1 MNHEY and CDR2 SVGAGI. This CDR3 has 15 amino acids. The V end was cut by 0 bases, the J end by 8 bases, with 14 bases between. Here the CDR3 reads CASSYSLWSTDEQFF. The CDR3 DNA sequence: TGTGCCAGCAGTTACTCTCTGTGGTCTACAGATGAGCAGTTCTTC.

The genes are TRBV2 and TRBJ1-2; D is uncertain. Trimming shortened V by 2 bases and J by 1 base, and 2 bases separated the two germline ends. In germline, CDR1 is SNHLY, CDR2 FYNNEI. The CDR3 is 12 residues long. CDR3 in amino acids: CASSERNYGYTF. The CDR3 region has the DNA TGTGCCAGCAGTGAACGTAACTATGGCTACACCTTC.

The gene calls are TRBV7-9 and TRBJ2-5; D ambiguous. The CDR3 is 11 amino acids. The germline V and J ends were trimmed by 3 bases and 5 bases, with 4 bases remaining between them. Germline CDR1 is SEHNR and CDR2 is FQNEAQ (reference sequence). CDR3 region: CASSFSETQYF. CDR3 DNA: TGTGCCAGCAGCTTTTCGGAGACCCAGTACTTC.

This clone has a handful of counts. The chain carries TRBV7-9 and TRBJ1-2; 8 bases line up with TRBD1. Germline CDR1 is SEHNR and CDR2 is FQNEAQ (reference sequence). The CDR3 loop spans 14 amino acids. The trim removed 4 bases at V and 6 bases at J, leaving 7 bases unmatched. CDR3 sequence reads: CASSSETGADGYTF. CDR3 DNA sequence: TGTGCCAGCAGCTCAGAGACAGGGGCTGATGGCTACACCTTC.

The chain links TRBV7-2 to TRBJ1-1, with a weak D call TRBD1 (6 bases). Germline lookup yields CDR1 SGHTA and CDR2 FQGNSA. This CDR3 is built from 14 residues. Trimming removed 5 bases from V and 1 base from J, with 11 bases in between. CDR3 amino acids: CASSPLGGNTEAFF. In nucleotides, the CDR3 is TGTGCCAGCAGCCCCTTAGGGGGGAACACTGAAGCTTTCTTT.

The chain is built from TRBV7-6 and TRBJ1-3, with D perhaps matching TRBD1 (5 bases). The CDR3 covers 15 residues. Deletions cut 5 bases from V and 0 bases from J, with 11 bases between. Germline loops: CDR1 SGHVS, CDR2 FNYEAQ. CDR3 amino acids: CASSRSGGSGNTIYF. The CDR3 DNA reads TGTGCCAGCAGCCGATCCGGGGGCTCTGGAAACACCATATATTTT. The full variable domain, rest sourced from reference TRBV7-6 and TRBJ1-3, is GAGVSQSPRYKVTKRGQDVALRCDPISGHVSLYWYRQALGQGPEFLTYFNYEAQQDKSGLPNDRFSAERPEGSISTLTIQRTEQRDSAMYRCASSRSGGSGNTIYFGEGSWLTVV.

V is TRBV28 and J is TRBJ1-2; D gene unclear. Germline V CDR1 and CDR2: MDHEN, SYDVKM. The CDR3 runs to 21 residues. V gave up 4 bases and J gave up 4 bases, with 34 bases separating them. The CDR3 coding sequence is TGTGCCAGCAGTTCGGGGATCAGAACTTCGGCCTTAATCCCTATATTCTATGGCTACACCTTC. Protein sequence: CASSSGIRTSALIPIFYGYTF.

The chain is built from TRBV4-3 and TRBJ1-1; D possibly corresponds to TRBD1 (6 bases). V lost 3 bases to trimming and J lost 1 base, with 12 bases between them. The CDR3 loop spans 15 amino acids. The V gene's germline CDR1 is LGHNA and CDR2 YSLEER. Written as DNA, the CDR3 is TGCGCCAGCAGCCACTCCCAGGGGAGGAACACTGAAGCTTTCTTT. Protein: CASSHSQGRNTEAFF.